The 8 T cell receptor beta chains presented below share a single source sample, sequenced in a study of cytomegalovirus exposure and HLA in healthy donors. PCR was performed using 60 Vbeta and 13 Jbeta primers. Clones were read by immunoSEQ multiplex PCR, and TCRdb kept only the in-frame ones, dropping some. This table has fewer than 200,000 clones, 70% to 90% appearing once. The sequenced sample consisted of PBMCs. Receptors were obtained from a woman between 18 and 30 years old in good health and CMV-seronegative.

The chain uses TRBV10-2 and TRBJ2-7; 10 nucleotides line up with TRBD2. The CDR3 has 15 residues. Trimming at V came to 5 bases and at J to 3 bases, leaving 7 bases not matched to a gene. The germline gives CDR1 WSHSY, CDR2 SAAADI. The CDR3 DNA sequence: TGCGCCAGCAGTTTATCCGGGACTAGCGACTACGAGCAGTACTTC. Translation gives CASSLSGTSDYEQYF.

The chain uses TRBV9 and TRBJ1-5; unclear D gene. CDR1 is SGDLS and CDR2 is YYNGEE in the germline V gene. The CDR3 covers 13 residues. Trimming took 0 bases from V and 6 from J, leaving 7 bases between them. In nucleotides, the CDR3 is TGTGCCAGCAGCGTAGATCCGCGTCAGCCCCAGCATTTT. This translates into CASSVDPRQPQHF.

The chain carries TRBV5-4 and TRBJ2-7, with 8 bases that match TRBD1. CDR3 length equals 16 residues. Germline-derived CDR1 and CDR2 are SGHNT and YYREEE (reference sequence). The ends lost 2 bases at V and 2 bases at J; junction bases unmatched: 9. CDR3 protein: CASSFKPGTGPYEQYF. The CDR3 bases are TGTGCCAGCAGCTTTAAGCCCGGGACAGGCCCCTACGAGCAGTACTTC.

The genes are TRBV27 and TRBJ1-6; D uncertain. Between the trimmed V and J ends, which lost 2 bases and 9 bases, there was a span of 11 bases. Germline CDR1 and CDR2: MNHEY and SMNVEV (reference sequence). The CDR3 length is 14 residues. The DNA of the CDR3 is TGTGCCAGCAGTTTAGCGGTCCTGAGTTCACCCCTCCACTTT. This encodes CASSLAVLSSPLHF.

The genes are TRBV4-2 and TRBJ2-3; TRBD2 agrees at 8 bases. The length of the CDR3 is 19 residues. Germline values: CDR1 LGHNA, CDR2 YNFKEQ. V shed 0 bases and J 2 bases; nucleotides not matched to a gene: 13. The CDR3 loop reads CASSQDLPLVGLATDTQYF. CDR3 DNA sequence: TGTGCCAGCAGCCAAGATCTCCCTTTGGTAGGACTAGCCACAGATACGCAGTATTTT.

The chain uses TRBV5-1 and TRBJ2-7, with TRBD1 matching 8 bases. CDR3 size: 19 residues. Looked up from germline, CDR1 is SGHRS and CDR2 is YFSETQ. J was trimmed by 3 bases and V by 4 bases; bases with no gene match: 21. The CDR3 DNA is TGCGCCAGCAGCGCCTTGGCGGGTCTTCCGGGACAGGCGAGCTACGAGCAGTACTTC. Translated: CASSALAGLPGQASYEQYF.

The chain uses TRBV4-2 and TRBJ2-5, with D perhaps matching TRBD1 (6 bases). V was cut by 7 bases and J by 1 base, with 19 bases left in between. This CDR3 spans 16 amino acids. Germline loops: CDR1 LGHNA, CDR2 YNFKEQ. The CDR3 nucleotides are TGTGCCAGCACCTGGGGGCGAACAAGGAGCCAAGAGACCCAGTACTTC. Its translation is CASTWGRTRSQETQYF.

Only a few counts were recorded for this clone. DNA of the CDR3: TGTGCCAGCAGCTTAGGAGTCAGGGCCTACGAGCAGTACTTC. Encoded protein: CASSLGVRAYEQYF. The gene calls are TRBV11-2 and TRBJ2-7; tentatively, D is TRBD1 (5 bases). The CDR3 is 14 residues long. The V gene's germline CDR1 is SGHAT and CDR2 FQNNGV. V lost 1 base to trimming and J lost 2 bases, with 9 bases between them.